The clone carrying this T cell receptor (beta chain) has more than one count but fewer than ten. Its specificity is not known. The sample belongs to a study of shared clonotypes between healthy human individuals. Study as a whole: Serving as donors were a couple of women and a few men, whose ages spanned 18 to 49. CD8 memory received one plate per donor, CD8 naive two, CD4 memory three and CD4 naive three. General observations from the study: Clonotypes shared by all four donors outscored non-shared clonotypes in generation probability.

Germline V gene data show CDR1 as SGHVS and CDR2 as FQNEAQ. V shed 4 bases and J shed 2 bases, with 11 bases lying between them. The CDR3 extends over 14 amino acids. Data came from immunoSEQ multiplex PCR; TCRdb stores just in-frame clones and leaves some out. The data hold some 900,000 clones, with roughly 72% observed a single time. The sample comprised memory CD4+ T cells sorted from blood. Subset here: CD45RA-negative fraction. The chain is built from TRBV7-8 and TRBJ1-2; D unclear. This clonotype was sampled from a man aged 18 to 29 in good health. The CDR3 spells CASSSYSPNYGYTF. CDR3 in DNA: TGTGCCAGCAGCTCATACAGCCCGAACTATGGCTACACCTTC.